The following is a T cell receptor beta chain sequence with its context. No antigen is known for it. It has no much larger one-base neighbor in the sample; base qualities were not kept. Patients with autoimmune disease history or receiving systemic immunosuppression were excluded from the trial. Peripheral blood for TCR sequencing was collected from all dose cohorts at baseline, on cycle 4 day 1, and on cycle 7 day 1. The samples were taken from a phase I, first-in-human, multicenter, open-label dose-escalation trial of ivuxolimab. Adults with locally advanced or metastatic melanoma, renal cell carcinoma, hepatocellular carcinoma or head and neck squamous cell carcinoma were enrolled in the trial. Before TCR sequencing, CD4+ T cells and CD8+ T cells were sorted from peripheral blood as separate populations. These data belong to a study of OX40 agonist ivuxolimab in advanced cancers. As for the study more broadly: Ivuxolimab was an agonistic, fully human IgG2 monoclonal antibody directed against OX40 (CD134), a costimulatory receptor. Intravenous ivuxolimab was administered to patients every 2 weeks at six dose levels: 0.01, 0.1, 0.3, 1.5, 3 and 10 mg/kg. Of the approximately 54 dose-escalation patients, hepatocellular carcinoma was present in roughly 19, melanoma in roughly 15, renal cell carcinoma in 9 and head and neck cancer in 9. In the dose-escalation cohort, 82.7% of patients were male, and the mean age was about 55 years, with a range of roughly 20 to 80. Prior anti-PD-1, anti-PD-L1 or anti-CTLA-4 therapy was permitted, and about two fifths of dose-escalation patients had received checkpoint inhibitors. Partial responses occurred in three dose-escalation patients: two with cutaneous melanoma and one with hepatocellular carcinoma. Peripheral TCRbeta sequencing aimed to test whether ivuxolimab altered TCR sequence diversity and caused clonal T-cell expansion. The paper describes the monotherapy dose-escalation part (N ≈ 49 patients) of the phase I trial of ivuxolimab.

Overall study results and their limits: The antigen specificity of the clonally expanded peripheral T cells was not determined. Low levels of normalized T-cell clonal expansion were also seen in some patients who did not respond. In partial responders in the 0.1-3.0 mg/kg groups, normalized peripheral clonal expansion was found to be among the lowest, especially among CD8+ T cells. On average, CD8+ T cells showed more expanded clones than CD4+ T cells after ivuxolimab. Clonal expansion of both CD4+ and CD8+ blood T cells was observed from baseline to week 6 at doses 0.1 to 3.0 mg/kg.

To sequence the TCRbeta CDR3 region, genomic DNA was isolated from the sorted cells. TCRbeta CDR3 regions were sequenced using the immunoSEQ Assay. In TCRdb, the immuneACCESS table is reduced to in-frame sequences with V and J assigned. These tables do not hold every clone; where another copy was compared, an unresolved V gene accounts for under half, and the others remain unexplained. This sample gives 39,000 or so clones in total; 86% of them show up just once. The ten largest clones capture 12% of the sample. The germline V and J ends show losses of 5 bases and 4 bases respectively, and no gene match explains 6 bases of the junction. The CDR3 contains 15 residues, cysteine and phenylalanine counted. The read is trimmed to its CDR3 DNA, 45 bases read in frame from base 1. The germline V gene gives CDR1 as MDHEN and CDR2 as SYDVKM.

Sequences were derived from CD4+ or CD8+ T cells sorted from blood, sampled in a trial of the OX40 agonist ivuxolimab. This sequence originates from an adult with an advanced solid tumor such as melanoma, head and neck, liver or kidney cancer. The rearrangement joined TRBV28 to TRBJ1-5, with 9 middle bases fitting TRBD1. The encoded CDR3 is CASSVGTGRNQPQHF. In nucleotide form, the sequence is TGTGCCAGCAGTGTCGGGACAGGGAGAAATCAGCCCCAGCATTTT. The full variable domain, with segments outside the CDR3 supplied by the reference TRBV28 and TRBJ1-5 proteins, appears as DVKVTQSSRYLVKRTGEKVFLECVQDMDHENMFWYRQDPGLGLRLIYFSYDVKMKEKGDIPEGYSVSREKKERFSLILESASTNQTSMYLCASSVGTGRNQPQHFGDGTRLSIL.